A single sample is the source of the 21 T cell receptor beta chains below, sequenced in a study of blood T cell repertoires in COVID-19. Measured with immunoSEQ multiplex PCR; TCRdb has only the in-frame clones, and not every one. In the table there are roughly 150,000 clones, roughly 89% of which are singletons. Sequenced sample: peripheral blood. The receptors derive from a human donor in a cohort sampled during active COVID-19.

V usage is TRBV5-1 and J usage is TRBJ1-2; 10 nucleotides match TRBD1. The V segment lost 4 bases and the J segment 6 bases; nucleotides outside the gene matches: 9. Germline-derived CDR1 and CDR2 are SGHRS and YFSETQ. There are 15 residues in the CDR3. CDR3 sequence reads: CASSNRDRGLDGYTF. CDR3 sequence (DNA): TGCGCCAGCAGCAATAGGGACAGGGGCTTGGATGGCTACACCTTC.

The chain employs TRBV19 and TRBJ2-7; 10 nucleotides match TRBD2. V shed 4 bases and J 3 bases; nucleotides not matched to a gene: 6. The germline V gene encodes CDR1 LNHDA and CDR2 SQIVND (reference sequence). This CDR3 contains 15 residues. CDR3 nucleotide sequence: TGTGCCAGTAGTAAAATCACTAGCGGGGTCTACGAGCAGTACTTC. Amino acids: CASSKITSGVYEQYF.

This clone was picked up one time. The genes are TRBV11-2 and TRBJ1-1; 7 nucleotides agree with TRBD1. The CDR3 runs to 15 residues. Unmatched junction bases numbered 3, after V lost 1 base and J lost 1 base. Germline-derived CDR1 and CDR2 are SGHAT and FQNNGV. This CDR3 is CASSLGGTENTEAFF. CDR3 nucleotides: TGTGCCAGCAGCTTAGGCGGGACAGAGAACACTGAAGCTTTCTTT.

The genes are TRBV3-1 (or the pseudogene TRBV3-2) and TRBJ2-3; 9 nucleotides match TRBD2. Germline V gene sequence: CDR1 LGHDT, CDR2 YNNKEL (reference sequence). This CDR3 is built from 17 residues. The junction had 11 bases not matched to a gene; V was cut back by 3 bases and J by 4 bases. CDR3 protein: CASSQWKTGLAPDTQYF. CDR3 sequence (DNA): TGTGCCAGCAGCCAGTGGAAAACCGGACTAGCGCCAGATACGCAGTATTTT.

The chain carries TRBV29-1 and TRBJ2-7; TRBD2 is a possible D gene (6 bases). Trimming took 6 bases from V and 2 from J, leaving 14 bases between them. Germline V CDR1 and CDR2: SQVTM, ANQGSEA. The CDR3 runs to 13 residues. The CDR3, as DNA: TGCAGCGTGGCTGCCGGGAGCACCTACGAGCAGTACTTC. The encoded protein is CSVAAGSTYEQYF.

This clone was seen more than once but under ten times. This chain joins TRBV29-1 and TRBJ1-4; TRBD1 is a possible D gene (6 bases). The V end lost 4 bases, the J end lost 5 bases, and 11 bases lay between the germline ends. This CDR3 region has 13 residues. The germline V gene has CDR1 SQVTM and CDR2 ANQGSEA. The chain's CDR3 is CSVGQATNEKLFF. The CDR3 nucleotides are TGCAGCGTTGGACAGGCTACGAATGAAAAACTGTTTTTT.

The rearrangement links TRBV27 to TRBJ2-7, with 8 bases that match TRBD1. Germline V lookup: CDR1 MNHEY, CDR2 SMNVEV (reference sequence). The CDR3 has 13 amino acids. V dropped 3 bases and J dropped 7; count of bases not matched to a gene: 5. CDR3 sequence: CASSFSDRGEQYF. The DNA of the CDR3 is TGTGCCAGCAGTTTTTCAGACAGGGGAGAGCAGTACTTC.

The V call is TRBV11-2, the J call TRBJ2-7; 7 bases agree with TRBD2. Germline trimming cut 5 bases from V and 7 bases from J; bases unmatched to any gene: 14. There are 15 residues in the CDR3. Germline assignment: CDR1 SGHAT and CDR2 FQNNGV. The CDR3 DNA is TGTGCCAGCAGCCATACTAGCGTAGGCCCTAGGGAGCAGTACTTC. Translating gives CASSHTSVGPREQYF.

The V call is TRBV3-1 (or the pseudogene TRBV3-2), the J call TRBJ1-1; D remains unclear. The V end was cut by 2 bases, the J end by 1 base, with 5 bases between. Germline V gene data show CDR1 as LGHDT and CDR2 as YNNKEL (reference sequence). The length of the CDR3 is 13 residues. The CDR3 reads CASSQQANTEAFF. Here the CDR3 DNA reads TGTGCCAGCAGCCAACAGGCGAACACTGAAGCTTTCTTT.

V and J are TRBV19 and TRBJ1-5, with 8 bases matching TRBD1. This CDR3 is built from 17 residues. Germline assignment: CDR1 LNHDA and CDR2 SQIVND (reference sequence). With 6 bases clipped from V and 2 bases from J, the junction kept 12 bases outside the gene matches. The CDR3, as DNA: TGTGCCAGTAGAGCCGGACAGGGTCCCAGGCGCAATCAGCCCCAGCATTTT. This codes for CASRAGQGPRRNQPQHF.

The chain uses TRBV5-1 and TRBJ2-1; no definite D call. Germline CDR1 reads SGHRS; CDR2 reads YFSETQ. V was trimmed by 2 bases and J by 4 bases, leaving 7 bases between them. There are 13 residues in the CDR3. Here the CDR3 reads CASSFAEYNEQFF. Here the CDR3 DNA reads TGCGCCAGCAGCTTCGCGGAATACAATGAGCAGTTCTTC.

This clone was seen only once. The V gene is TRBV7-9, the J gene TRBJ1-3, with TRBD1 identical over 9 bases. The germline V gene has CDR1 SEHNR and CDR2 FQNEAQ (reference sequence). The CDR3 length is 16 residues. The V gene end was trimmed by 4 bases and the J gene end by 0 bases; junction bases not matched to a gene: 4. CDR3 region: CASSWDRVGSGNTIYF. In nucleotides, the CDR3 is TGTGCCAGCAGCTGGGACAGGGTTGGCTCTGGAAACACCATATATTTT.

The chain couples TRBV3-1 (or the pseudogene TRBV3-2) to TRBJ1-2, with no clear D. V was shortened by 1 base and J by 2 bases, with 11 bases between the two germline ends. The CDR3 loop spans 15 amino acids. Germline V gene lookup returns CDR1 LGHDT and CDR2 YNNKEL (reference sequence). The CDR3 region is CASSQGPGANYGYTF. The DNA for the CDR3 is TGTGCCAGCAGCCAAGGTCCAGGTGCCAACTATGGCTACACCTTC.

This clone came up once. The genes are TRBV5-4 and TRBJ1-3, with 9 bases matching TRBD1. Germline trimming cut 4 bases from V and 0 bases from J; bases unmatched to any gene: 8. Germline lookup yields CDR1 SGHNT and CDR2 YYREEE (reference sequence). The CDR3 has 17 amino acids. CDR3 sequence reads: CASSLGQGQFSGNTIYF. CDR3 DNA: TGTGCCAGCAGCCTCGGACAGGGGCAATTCTCTGGAAACACCATATATTTT.

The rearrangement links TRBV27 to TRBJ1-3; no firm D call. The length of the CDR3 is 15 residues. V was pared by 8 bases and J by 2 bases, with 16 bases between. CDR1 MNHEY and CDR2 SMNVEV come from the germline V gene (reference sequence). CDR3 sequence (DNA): TGTGCCAGCGCTGCTGGCAGCGGGCCTGGAAACACCATATATTTT. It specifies CASAAGSGPGNTIYF.

CDR3 sequence reads: CASSETRVSYEQYF. The CDR3 DNA is TGTGCCAGCAGTGAAACCAGGGTAAGCTACGAGCAGTACTTC. V is TRBV6-1 and J is TRBJ2-7, with D tentatively TRBD1 (5 bases). There are 14 residues in the CDR3. The germline V gene has CDR1 MNHNS and CDR2 SASEGT. V lost 2 bases to trimming and J lost 3 bases, with 11 bases between them.

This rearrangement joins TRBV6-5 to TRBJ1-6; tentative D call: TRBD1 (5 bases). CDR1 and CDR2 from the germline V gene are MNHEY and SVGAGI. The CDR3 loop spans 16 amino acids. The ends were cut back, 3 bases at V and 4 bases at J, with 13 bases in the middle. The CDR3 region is CASSYKWGEYNSPLHF. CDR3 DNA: TGTGCCAGCAGTTATAAGTGGGGGGAATATAATTCACCCCTCCACTTT.

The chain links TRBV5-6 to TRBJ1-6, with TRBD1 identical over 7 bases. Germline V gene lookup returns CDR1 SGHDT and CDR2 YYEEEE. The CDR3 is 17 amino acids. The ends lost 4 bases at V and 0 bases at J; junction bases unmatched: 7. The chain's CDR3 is CASSNHRGRSYNSPLHF. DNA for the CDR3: TGTGCCAGCAGCAACCACAGGGGACGCTCCTATAATTCACCCCTCCACTTT. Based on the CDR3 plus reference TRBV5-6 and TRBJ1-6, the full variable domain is DAGVTQSPTHLIKTRGQQVTLRCSPKSGHDTVSWYQQALGQGPQFIFQYYEEEERQRGNFPDRFSGHQFPNYSSELNVNALLLGDSALYLCASSNHRGRSYNSPLHFGNGTRLTVT.

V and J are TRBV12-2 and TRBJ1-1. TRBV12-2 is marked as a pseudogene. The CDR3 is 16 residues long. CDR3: CASRTTPGLKNTEAFF. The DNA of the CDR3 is TGTGCAAGTCGTACAACTCCGGGACTGAAGAACACTGAAGCTTTCTTT.

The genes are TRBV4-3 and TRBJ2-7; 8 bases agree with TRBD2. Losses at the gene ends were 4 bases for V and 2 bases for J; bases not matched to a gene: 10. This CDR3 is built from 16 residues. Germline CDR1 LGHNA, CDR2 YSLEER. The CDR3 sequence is CASSPRPAGAAYEQYF. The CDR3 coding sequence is TGCGCCAGCAGCCCCCGGCCAGCGGGGGCCGCCTACGAGCAGTACTTC.

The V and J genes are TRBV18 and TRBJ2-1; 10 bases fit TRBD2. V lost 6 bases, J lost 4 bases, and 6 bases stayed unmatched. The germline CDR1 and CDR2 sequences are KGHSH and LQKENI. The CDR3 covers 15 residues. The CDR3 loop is CASSGLAGEYNEQFF. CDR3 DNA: TGTGCCAGCTCGGGGCTAGCGGGGGAATACAATGAGCAGTTCTTC.